The sequence of this TCR beta chain was determined in a study of neoadjuvant anti-PD-1 for oral cavity cancer. Study overall: Patients without progression got a fourth dose around day 43.

Whole-study results and caveats: Pretreatment Treg/Th17 ratio correlated inversely with post-treatment tumor clonality. Only three patients per response group were TCR-analyzed; validation needed.

Note on this clone: Its antigen is unknown.

This CDR3 region has 12 residues. Germline V gene data show CDR1 as SNHLY and CDR2 as FYNNEI. V was pared by 7 bases and J by 5 bases, with 11 bases between. Time point specified: after neoadjuvant nivolumab, at surgical resection. The protocol was immunoSEQ multiplex PCR, while the TCRdb copy is restricted to in-frame clones and leaves out a portion. The repertoire has some 40,000 clones, more than 35% of them found once; the top ten carry roughly a sixth. This chain connects TRBV2 to TRBJ2-5, with no clear D. The source was tumor tissue, collected after nivolumab (anti-PD-1) treatment. The TCR was taken from a person aged 40 to 85 with oral cavity squamous cell carcinoma. The CDR3 protein is CASTWGGETQYF. CDR3 DNA: TGTGCCAGCACATGGGGTGGCGAGACCCAGTACTTC.